This is a list of T cell receptor beta chains from one sample in a study of Graves' ophthalmopathy and Graves' hyperthyroidism. TCRdb independently ran MiXCR on the multiplex PCR reads; one entry per CDR3 protein. This table has about 740,000 distinct CDR3 sequences, roughly two fifths appearing once. Sequenced input: peripheral blood. Source of these receptors: an adult man with Graves' ophthalmopathy. CDR3s include the opening cysteine and the closing phenylalanine or tryptophan.

V	CDR3
TRBV5-4	CASSFGASGGYEQYF
TRBV15	CATSRDFWSEAFF
TRBV11-2	CASSLDYSLISGNTIYF
TRBV29-1	CSVWGARETQYF
TRBV15	CATSRDPRTDYGYTF
TRBV10-3	CAISESGSQPQHF
TRBV2	CASRKGQGLTYEQYF
TRBV12-3/TRBV12-4	CASSSGLHNSPLHF
TRBV24-1	CASRLGVSQPQHF
TRBV24-1	CATSVRRGVQNTEAFF
TRBV6-5	CASSYSSRGRVGLGANVLTF
TRBV12-3/TRBV12-4	CASSEASGGGGYTF
TRBV19	CASRVTGGTEAFF
TRBV25-1	CASGGTGVNSPLHF
TRBV7-9	CASSLAGTGTLGYTF
TRBV29-1	CSVEGTPGTGGNTIYF
TRBV29-1	CRDNLGLAGSNEQYF
TRBV12-3/TRBV12-4	CASRASGTGDEKLFF
TRBV7-9	CASSLTSGSDTQYF
TRBV5-1	CASSFRDEGYGYTF
TRBV19	CASSAQTNYGYTF
TRBV7-7	CASSGSGTREGYAYEQYF
TRBV9	CASSEARLMGEQYF
TRBV5-4	CASSGGRGYGGDGYTF
TRBV20-1	CSARIDTYEQYF
TRBV10-1	CASSHPLGTLTQETQYF
TRBV20-1	CSAPPAWGQLNTEAFF
TRBV7-9	CASSLSAGGPYEQYF
TRBV7-2	CASSLAVGGGADGYTF
TRBV10-3	CANGPGQAGELFF
TRBV24-1	CASSSRTGGLQPQHF
TRBV24-1	CAGTSGRETQYF
TRBV20-1	CSASRGSAYEQYF
TRBV6-5	CASSEGGFTEASF
TRBV4-2	CASSSGREYGYTF
TRBV20-1	CSAPNQGTSGKVQYF
TRBV7-4	CASSPEVAGGYTF
TRBV29-1	CSVVGRAKYEQYF
TRBV6-1	CASRESGQLTGANVLTF
TRBV24-1	CATSLTVNEKLFF
TRBV20-1	CSAETTPGDEQYF
TRBV2	CASSERDTRRNTEAFF
TRBV20-1	CSASYGKTQETQYF
TRBV7-9	CASSSGGEYYEQYF
TRBV7-2	CASSLRGTGGSPLHF
TRBV11-2	CASSLSGTGNYGYTF